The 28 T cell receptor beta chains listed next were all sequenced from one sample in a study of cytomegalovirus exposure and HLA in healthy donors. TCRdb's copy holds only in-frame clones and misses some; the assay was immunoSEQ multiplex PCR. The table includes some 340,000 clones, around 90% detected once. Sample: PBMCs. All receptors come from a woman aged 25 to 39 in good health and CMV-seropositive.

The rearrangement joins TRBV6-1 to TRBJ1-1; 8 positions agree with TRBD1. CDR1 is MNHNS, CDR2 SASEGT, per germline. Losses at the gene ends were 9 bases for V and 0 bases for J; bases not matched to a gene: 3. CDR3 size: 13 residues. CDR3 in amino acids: CASRTGMNTEAFF. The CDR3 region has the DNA TGTGCCAGTCGGACAGGGATGAACACTGAAGCTTTCTTT.

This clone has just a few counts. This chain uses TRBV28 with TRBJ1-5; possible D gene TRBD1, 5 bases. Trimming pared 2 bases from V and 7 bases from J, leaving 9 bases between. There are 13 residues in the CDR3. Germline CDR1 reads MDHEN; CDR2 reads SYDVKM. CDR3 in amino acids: CASSLQGSQPQHF. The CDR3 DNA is TGTGCCAGCAGTTTACAGGGTAGCCAGCCCCAGCATTTT.

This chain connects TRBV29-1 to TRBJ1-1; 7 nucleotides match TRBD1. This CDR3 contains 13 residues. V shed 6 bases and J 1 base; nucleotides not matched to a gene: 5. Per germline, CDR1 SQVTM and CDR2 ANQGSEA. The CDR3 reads CSVLGGGNTEAFF. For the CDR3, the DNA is TGCAGCGTACTAGGGGGCGGGAACACTGAAGCTTTCTTT.

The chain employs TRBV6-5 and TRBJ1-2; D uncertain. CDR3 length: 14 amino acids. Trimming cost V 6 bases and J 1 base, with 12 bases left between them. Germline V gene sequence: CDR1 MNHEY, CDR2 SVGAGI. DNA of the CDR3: TGTGCCAGCAGCCAGACTCAGAGTAACTATGGCTACACCTTC. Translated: CASSQTQSNYGYTF.

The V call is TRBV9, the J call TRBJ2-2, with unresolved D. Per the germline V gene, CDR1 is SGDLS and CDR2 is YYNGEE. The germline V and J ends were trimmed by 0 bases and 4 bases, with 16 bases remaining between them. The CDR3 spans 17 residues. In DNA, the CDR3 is TGTGCCAGCAGCGTAGCCTGGGATTCCCGAGGCACCGGGGAGCTGTTTTTT. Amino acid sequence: CASSVAWDSRGTGELFF.

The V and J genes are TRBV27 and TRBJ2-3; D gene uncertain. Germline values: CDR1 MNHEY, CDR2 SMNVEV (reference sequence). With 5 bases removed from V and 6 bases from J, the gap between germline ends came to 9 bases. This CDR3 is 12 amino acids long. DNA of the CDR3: TGTGCCAGCAGTACCTTGGGTGATACGCAGTATTTT. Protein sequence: CASSTLGDTQYF.

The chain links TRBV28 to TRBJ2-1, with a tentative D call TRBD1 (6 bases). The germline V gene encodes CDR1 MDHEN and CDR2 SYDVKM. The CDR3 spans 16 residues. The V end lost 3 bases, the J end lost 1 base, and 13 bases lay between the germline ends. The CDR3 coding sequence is TGTGCCAGCAGTTTTCTGGGACACTTTTCCTACAATGAGCAGTTCTTC. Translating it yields CASSFLGHFSYNEQFF.

The CDR3 DNA reads TGTGCCAGCAGCCCCGGTGACAGGCCTAACTATGGCTACACCTTC. Its protein is CASSPGDRPNYGYTF. The chain joins TRBV4-2 to TRBJ1-2, with D possibly matching TRBD1 (6 bases). The CDR3 runs 15 residues. V shed 4 bases and J shed 0 bases, with 12 bases lying between them. From germline, CDR1 is LGHNA and CDR2 YNFKEQ.

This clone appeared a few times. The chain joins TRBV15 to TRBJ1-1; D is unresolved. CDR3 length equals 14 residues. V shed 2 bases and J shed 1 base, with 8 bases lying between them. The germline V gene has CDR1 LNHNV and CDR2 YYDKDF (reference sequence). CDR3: CATSRTSENTEAFF. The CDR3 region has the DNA TGTGCCACCAGCAGAACCAGTGAGAACACTGAAGCTTTCTTT.

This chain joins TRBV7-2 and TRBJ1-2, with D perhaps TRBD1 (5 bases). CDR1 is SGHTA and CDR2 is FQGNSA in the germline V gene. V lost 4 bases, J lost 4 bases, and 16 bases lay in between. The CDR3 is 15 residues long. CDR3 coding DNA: TGTGCCAGCAGCTCCCCGGGACGGACTCTCTATGGCTACACCTTC. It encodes CASSSPGRTLYGYTF.

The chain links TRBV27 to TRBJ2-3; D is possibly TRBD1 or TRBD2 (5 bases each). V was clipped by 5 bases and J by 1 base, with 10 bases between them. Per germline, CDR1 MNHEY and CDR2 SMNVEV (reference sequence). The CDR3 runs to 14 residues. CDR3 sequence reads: CASSTMGGTDTQYF. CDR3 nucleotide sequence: TGTGCCAGCAGTACCATGGGGGGCACAGATACGCAGTATTTT.

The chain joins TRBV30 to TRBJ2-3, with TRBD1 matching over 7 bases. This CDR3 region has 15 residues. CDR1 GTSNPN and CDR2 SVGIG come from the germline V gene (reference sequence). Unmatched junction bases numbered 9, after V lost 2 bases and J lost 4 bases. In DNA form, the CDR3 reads TGTGCCTGGAGTCTTAAGGGGGCTTCCCCAGATACGCAGTATTTT. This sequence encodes CAWSLKGASPDTQYF.

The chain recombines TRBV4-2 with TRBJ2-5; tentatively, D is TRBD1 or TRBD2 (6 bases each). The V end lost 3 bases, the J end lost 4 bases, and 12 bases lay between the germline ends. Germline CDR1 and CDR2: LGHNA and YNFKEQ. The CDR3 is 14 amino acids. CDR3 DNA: TGTGCCAGCAGCCATTGGGGGGCCATAGAGACCCAGTACTTC. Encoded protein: CASSHWGAIETQYF.

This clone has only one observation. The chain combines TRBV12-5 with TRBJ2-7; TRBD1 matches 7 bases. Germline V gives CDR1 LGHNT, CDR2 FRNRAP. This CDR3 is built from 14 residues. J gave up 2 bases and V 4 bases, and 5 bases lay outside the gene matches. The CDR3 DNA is TGTGCTAGTGGTTCCAGGGGGTTTACCTACGAGCAGTACTTC. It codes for CASGSRGFTYEQYF.

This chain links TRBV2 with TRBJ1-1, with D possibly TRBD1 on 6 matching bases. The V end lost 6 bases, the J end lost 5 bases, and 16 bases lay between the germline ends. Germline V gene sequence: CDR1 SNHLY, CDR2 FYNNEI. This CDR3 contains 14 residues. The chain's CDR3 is CASRGQRAHTEAFF. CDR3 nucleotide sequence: TGTGCCAGCAGAGGACAGAGGGCTCATACTGAAGCTTTCTTT.

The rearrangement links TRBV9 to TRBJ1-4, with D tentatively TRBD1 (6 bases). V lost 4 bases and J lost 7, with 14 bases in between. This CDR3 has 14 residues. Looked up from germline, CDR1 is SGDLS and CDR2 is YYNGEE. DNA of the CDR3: TGTGCCAGCAGCCCAGCGGGGGCTTTTGAAAAACTGTTTTTT. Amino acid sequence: CASSPAGAFEKLFF.

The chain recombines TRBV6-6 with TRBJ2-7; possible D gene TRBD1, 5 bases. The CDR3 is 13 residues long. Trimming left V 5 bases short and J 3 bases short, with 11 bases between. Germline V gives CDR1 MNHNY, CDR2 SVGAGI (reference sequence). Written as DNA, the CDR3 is TGTGCCAGCAGTAGGACACCATTCTACGAGCAGTACTTC. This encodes CASSRTPFYEQYF.

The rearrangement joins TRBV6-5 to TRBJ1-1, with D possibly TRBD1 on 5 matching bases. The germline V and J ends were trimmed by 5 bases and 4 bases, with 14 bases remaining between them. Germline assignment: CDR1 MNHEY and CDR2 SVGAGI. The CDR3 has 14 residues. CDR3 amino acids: CASSLVSGATEAFF. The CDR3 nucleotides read TGTGCCAGCAGTCTCGTGAGCGGGGCCACTGAAGCTTTCTTT.

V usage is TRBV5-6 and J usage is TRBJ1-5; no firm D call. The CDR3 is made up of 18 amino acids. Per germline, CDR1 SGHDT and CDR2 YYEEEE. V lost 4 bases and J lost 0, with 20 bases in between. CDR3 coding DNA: TGTGCCAGCAGCCGTACTTCAAGCGCCCGACTTAGCAATCAGCCCCAGCATTTT. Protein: CASSRTSSARLSNQPQHF.

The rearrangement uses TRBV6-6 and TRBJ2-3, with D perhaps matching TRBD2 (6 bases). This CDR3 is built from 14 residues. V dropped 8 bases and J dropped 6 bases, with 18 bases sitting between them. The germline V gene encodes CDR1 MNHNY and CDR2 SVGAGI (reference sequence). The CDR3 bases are TGTGCCAGCGAGGAACTAGCAGAATCGGATACGCAGTATTTT. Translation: CASEELAESDTQYF.

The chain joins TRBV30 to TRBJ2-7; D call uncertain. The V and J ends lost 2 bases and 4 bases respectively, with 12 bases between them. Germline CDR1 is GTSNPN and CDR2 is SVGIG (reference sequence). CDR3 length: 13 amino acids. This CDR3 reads CAWSSPGRYEQYF. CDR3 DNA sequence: TGTGCCTGGAGTTCCCCGGGTCGATACGAGCAGTACTTC.

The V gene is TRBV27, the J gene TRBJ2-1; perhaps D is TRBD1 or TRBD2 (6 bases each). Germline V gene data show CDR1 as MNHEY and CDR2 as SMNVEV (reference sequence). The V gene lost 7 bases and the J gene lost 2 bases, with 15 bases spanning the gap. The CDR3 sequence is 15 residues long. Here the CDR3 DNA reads TGTGCCAGCATTAATAGGAGGGGGACCTACAATGAGCAGTTCTTC. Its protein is CASINRRGTYNEQFF.

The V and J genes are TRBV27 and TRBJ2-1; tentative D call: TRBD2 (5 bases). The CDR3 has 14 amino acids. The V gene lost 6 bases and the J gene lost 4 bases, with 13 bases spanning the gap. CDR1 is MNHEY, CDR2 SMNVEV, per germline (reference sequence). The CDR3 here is CASRPPSGYNEQFF. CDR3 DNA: TGTGCCAGCAGACCCCCCTCGGGGTACAATGAGCAGTTCTTC.

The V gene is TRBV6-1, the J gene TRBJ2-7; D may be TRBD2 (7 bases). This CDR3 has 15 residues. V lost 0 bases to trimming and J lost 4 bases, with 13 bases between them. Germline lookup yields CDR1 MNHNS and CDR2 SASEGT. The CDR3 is CASSEAGGLRYEQYF. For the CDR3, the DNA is TGTGCCAGCAGTGAAGCGGGGGGGCTGAGATACGAGCAGTACTTC.

This chain's CDR3 is CASSPVAGSYEQYF. Here the CDR3 DNA reads TGTGCCAGCAGTCCCGTAGCGGGCTCCTACGAGCAGTACTTC. V is TRBV28 and J is TRBJ2-7; 7 positions match TRBD2. V lost 5 bases to trimming and J lost 0 bases; unmatched junction nucleotides: 4. The germline V gene encodes CDR1 MDHEN and CDR2 SYDVKM. The CDR3 loop spans 14 amino acids.

The CDR3 bases are TGTGCCAGCGGGAGGGGCGAGCAGTACTTC. It codes for CASGRGEQYF. The chain couples TRBV6-5 to TRBJ2-7; 7 positions agree with TRBD2. CDR1 and CDR2 (germline): MNHEY, SVGAGI. The CDR3 totals 10 residues. Germline trimming cut 8 bases from V and 6 bases from J; bases unmatched to any gene: 1.

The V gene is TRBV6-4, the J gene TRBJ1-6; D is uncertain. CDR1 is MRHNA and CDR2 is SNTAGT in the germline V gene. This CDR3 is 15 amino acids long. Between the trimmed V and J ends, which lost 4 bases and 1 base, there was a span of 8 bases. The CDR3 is CASSVSGSYNSPLHF. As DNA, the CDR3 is TGTGCCAGCAGTGTATCGGGGTCCTATAATTCACCCCTCCACTTT.

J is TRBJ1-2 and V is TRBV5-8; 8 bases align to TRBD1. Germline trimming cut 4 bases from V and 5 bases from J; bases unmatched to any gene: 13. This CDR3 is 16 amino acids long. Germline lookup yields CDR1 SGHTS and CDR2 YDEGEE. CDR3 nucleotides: TGTGCCAGCAGCCCCCGGACAGGGAATTTCATGTATGGCTACACCTTC. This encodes CASSPRTGNFMYGYTF.